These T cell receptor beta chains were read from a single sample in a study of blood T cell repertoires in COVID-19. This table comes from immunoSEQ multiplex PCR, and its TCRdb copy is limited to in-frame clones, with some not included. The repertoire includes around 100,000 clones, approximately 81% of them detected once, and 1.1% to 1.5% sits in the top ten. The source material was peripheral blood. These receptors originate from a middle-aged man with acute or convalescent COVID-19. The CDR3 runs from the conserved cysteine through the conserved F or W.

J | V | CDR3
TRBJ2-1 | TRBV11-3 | CASSLTSGFINNEQFF
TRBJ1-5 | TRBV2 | CASNGQGGQPQHF
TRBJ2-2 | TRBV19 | CASSIGLFPDTGELFF
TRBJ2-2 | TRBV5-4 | CASSLLGVYNSGELFF
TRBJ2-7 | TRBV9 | CASSVEAGETYEQYF
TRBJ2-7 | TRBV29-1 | CSVERGRGSSYEQYF
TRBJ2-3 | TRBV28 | CASSPGGTGLSDTQYF
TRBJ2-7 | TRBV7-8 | CASSLRAGTGFVEQYF
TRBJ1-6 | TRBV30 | CAWSRQPTGHNSPLHF
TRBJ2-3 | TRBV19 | CASYAVPGGPTDTQYF
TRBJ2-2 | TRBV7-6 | CASSPRRAGNTGELFF